Listed below are T cell receptor beta chains from one sample, sequenced in a study of cytomegalovirus exposure and HLA in healthy donors. Method: immunoSEQ multiplex PCR; TCRdb's copy keeps in-frame clones and lacks some. This table holds approximately 170,000 clones, about two thirds found once. Material for sequencing was PBMCs. These receptors were obtained from a young woman in good health and CMV-seropositive. The CDR3 runs from the conserved cysteine through the conserved F or W. D genes are given only for firm matches. Expanded clones get a size class; other rows say once, few or many, or leave the size out.

-,TRBJ1-2,15,-,TRBV14,CASSQDGGTGWGYTF,TGTGCCAGCAGCCAAGATGGAGGCACGGGCTGGGGCTACACCTTC
-,TRBJ2-7,14,-,TRBV9,CASSVEPGQGEQYF,TGTGCCAGCAGCGTAGAGCCAGGGCAGGGCGAGCAGTACTTC
-,TRBJ2-3,13,-,TRBV7-9,CASTSREAGAQYF,TGTGCCAGCACATCGAGGGAGGCCGGGGCGCAGTATTTT
-,TRBJ1-5,13,once,TRBV2,CASTVTRGQPQHF,TGTGCCAGCACGGTGACCAGGGGCCAGCCCCAGCATTTT
-,TRBJ2-1,14,-,TRBV6-1,CASSPRSSYNEQFF,TGTGCCAGCAGTCCGAGGAGCTCCTACAATGAGCAGTTCTTC
TRBD1,TRBJ2-7,16,-,TRBV5-6,CASSLGLGTDLYEQYF,TGTGCCAGCAGCTTGGGCCTAGGGACAGACCTCTACGAGCAGTACTTC
TRBD1,TRBJ1-5,12,-,TRBV28,CASLKGAQPQHF,TGTGCCAGCCTGAAGGGGGCTCAGCCCCAGCATTTT
-,TRBJ2-3,13,few,TRBV30,CACRRGGTDTQYF,TGTGCGTGTAGAAGGGGAGGAACAGATACGCAGTATTTT
TRBD1,TRBJ1-2,13,-,TRBV27,CASRHQGADGYTF,TGTGCCAGCAGGCATCAGGGGGCAGACGGCTACACCTTC
TRBD1,TRBJ1-6,15,-,TRBV30,CAWTPGGNYNSPLHF,TGTGCCTGGACGCCAGGGGGCAACTATAATTCACCCCTCCACTTT
TRBD2,TRBJ2-1,16,-,TRBV9,CASSAVFGTSGGEQFF,TGTGCCAGCAGCGCGGTCTTCGGGACTAGCGGAGGTGAGCAGTTCTTC
TRBD1,TRBJ2-1,14,-,TRBV19,CASKISHRGDEQFF,TGTGCCAGTAAGATTTCTCACAGGGGCGATGAGCAGTTCTTC
-,TRBJ2-1,15,-,TRBV29-1,CSVASGVSSYNEQFF,TGCAGCGTTGCTTCCGGGGTCAGCTCCTACAATGAGCAGTTCTTC
-,TRBJ1-5,13,few,TRBV5-6,CASSLEGGRVQHF,TGTGCCAGCAGCTTGGAGGGGGGGAGAGTTCAGCATTTT
-,TRBJ2-2,14,-,TRBV7-3,CASSLEPGTGELFF,TGTGCCAGCAGCTTAGAACCCGGCACCGGGGAGCTGTTTTTT
-,TRBJ2-7,14,-,TRBV15,CATSRDTLSYEQYF,TGTGCCACCAGCAGGGACACTCTCTCCTACGAGCAGTACTTC
-,TRBJ2-7,13,-,TRBV7-2,CASSPGHNYEQYF,TGTGCCAGCAGCCCAGGACATAACTACGAGCAGTACTTC
TRBD1,TRBJ2-7,14,-,TRBV7-9,CASSPRDRLYEQYF,TGTGCCAGCAGCCCCCGGGACAGGCTCTACGAGCAGTACTTC
-,TRBJ1-6,15,-,TRBV6-6,CASSYVTGKNSPLHF,TGTGCCAGCAGTTACGTAACAGGGAAAAATTCACCCCTCCACTTT
-,TRBJ2-7,14,-,TRBV7-2,CASSLRPHPYEQYF,TGTGCCAGCAGCTTGAGGCCCCACCCCTACGAGCAGTACTTC
TRBD1,TRBJ1-2,16,-,TRBV7-9,CASSNPGQGALGGYTF,TGTGCCAGCAGCAACCCGGGACAGGGGGCTCTCGGTGGCTACACCTTC
-,TRBJ1-1,15,-,TRBV6-5,CASSYSAGADTEAFF,TGTGCCAGCAGTTACTCGGCAGGGGCTGACACTGAAGCTTTCTTT
-,TRBJ2-3,15,-,TRBV6-1,CASSEAGQGTDTQYF,TGTGCCAGCAGTGAAGCAGGCCAGGGGACAGATACGCAGTATTTT
-,TRBJ1-2,15,-,TRBV30,CAWSVIFEANYGYTF,TGTGCCTGGAGTGTTATTTTTGAGGCTAACTATGGCTACACCTTC
TRBD2,TRBJ2-1,15,-,TRBV11-3,CASSRLAASYNEQFF,TGTGCCAGCAGCCGACTAGCGGCATCCTACAATGAGCAGTTCTTC
-,TRBJ2-3,17,few,TRBV28,CASSGTFRSGSTDTQYF,TGTGCCAGCAGTGGAACTTTTAGATCAGGGAGCACAGATACGCAGTATTTT
-,TRBJ2-2,12,-,TRBV7-3,CASSPFTGELFF,TGTGCCAGCAGCCCTTTCACCGGGGAGCTGTTTTTT
TRBD2,TRBJ2-1,18,-,TRBV7-3,CASSPTSPTSGNRLEQFF,TGTGCCAGCAGCCCAACATCCCCAACTAGCGGGAACCGTCTTGAGCAGTTCTTC
TRBD2,TRBJ2-2,15,-,TRBV19,CATGLAGVRTGELFF,TGTGCCACCGGACTAGCGGGAGTTCGGACCGGGGAGCTGTTTTTT
-,TRBJ2-7,16,-,TRBV7-2,CASSLDSVTLTYEQYF,TGTGCCAGCAGCTTAGATTCCGTGACATTAACCTACGAGCAGTACTTC
TRBD2,TRBJ2-1,16,-,TRBV5-6,CASSLSSTSGGNEQFF,TGTGCCAGCAGCTTGTCCTCGACTAGCGGGGGCAATGAGCAGTTCTTC
-,TRBJ2-7,16,-,TRBV25-1,CASSEPGQGNYYEQYF,TGTGCCAGCAGTGAACCCGGCCAGGGCAATTACTACGAGCAGTACTTC
-,TRBJ2-2,15,-,TRBV28,CASGGDLVYTGELFF,TGTGCCAGCGGCGGGGACCTAGTATATACCGGGGAGCTGTTTTTT
-,TRBJ2-5,15,-,TRBV2,CASSDWSPHQETQYF,TGTGCCAGCAGTGACTGGAGTCCCCACCAAGAGACCCAGTACTTC
-,TRBJ2-1,12,-,TRBV5-4,CASSLVQNEQFF,TGTGCCAGCAGCTTGGTTCAAAATGAGCAGTTCTTC
-,TRBJ2-7,13,few,TRBV6-5,CASSPTTGHEQYF,TGTGCCAGCAGTCCCACGACAGGACACGAGCAGTACTTC
TRBD1,TRBJ2-7,15,few,TRBV7-2,CASSARGRNGYEQYF,TGTGCCAGCAGCGCCAGGGGGCGGAATGGGTACGAGCAGTACTTC
-,TRBJ2-5,15,-,TRBV4-3,CASSPRDSRQETQYF,TGCGCCAGCAGCCCGCGGGACAGCCGCCAAGAGACCCAGTACTTC
TRBD1,TRBJ1-5,17,-,TRBV5-6,CASSLTTGGMSNQPQHF,TGTGCCAGCAGCTTAACAACAGGGGGCATGAGCAATCAGCCCCAGCATTTT
-,TRBJ1-1,13,-,TRBV30,CAWSVHLNTEAFF,TGTGCCTGGAGTGTACACCTGAACACTGAAGCTTTCTTT
-,TRBJ1-1,11,-,TRBV5-6,CASSSGSEAFF,TGTGCCAGCAGCTCAGGTTCTGAAGCTTTCTTT
-,TRBJ2-1,14,-,TRBV5-1,CASSWRDPAGEQFF,TGCGCCAGCAGCTGGCGGGACCCGGCAGGTGAGCAGTTCTTC
TRBD1,TRBJ1-4,16,-,TRBV7-9,CASSLNRQGGSSGLFF,TGTGCCAGCAGCCTGAACCGACAGGGGGGTTCATCAGGACTGTTTTTT
-,TRBJ1-1,15,-,TRBV9,CASSVVLGFGTEAFF,TGTGCCAGCAGCGTAGTTCTGGGCTTCGGCACTGAAGCTTTCTTT
-,TRBJ2-7,14,-,TRBV5-1,CASSSTTTSYEQYF,TGCGCCAGCAGCTCTACGACTACCTCCTACGAGCAGTACTTC